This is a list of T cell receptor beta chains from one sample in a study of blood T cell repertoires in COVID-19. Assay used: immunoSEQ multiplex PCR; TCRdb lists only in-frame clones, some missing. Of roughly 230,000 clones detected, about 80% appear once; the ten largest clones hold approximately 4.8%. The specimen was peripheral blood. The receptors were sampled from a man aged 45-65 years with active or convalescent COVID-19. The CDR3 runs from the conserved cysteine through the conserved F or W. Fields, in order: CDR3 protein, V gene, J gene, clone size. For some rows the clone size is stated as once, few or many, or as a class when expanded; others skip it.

CDR3: CASSQVPGTGGLHSF; V: TRBV4-1; J: TRBJ1-1; size: .
CDR3: CAWSAVGRASYEQYF; V: TRBV30; J: TRBJ2-7; size: .
CDR3: CASDSSGANVLTF; V: TRBV14; J: TRBJ2-6; size: .
CDR3: CASSEVGRGKTQYF; V: TRBV6-1; J: TRBJ2-5; size: .
CDR3: CASSQDSLSGNTIYF; V: TRBV4-1; J: TRBJ1-3; size: .
CDR3: CASSLSRAGEQYF; V: TRBV7-3; J: TRBJ2-7; size: .
CDR3: CASSRQFSDYNEQFF; V: TRBV5-6; J: TRBJ2-1; size: .
CDR3: CASAWDRDDEQYF; V: TRBV12-5; J: TRBJ2-7; size: .
CDR3: CASSPRGAGWDEQFF; V: TRBV11-2; J: TRBJ2-1; size: .
CDR3: CASSLEEYSGTEAFF; V: TRBV5-1; J: TRBJ1-1; size: .
CDR3: CASSLTGRGYTF; V: TRBV12-3/TRBV12-4; J: TRBJ1-2; size: .
CDR3: CASSPSRDRVFF; V: TRBV18; J: TRBJ1-4; size: .
CDR3: CASSQDRLESPYEQYF; V: TRBV4-1; J: TRBJ2-7; size: .
CDR3: CSASYGGPTDTQYF; V: TRBV20-1; J: TRBJ2-3; size: .
CDR3: CASISRGHEKLFF; V: TRBV6-5; J: TRBJ1-4; size: .
CDR3: CASSLAGDQSYGYTF; V: TRBV5-1; J: TRBJ1-2; size: .
CDR3: CASSFRDRGYYGYTF; V: TRBV28; J: TRBJ1-2; size: few
CDR3: CASSPPATGPGGNTIYF; V: TRBV3-1/TRBV3-2; J: TRBJ1-3; size: .